This section outlines one TCR beta chain sequence together with its context. Antigen: not known. The repertoire was sequenced with immunoSEQ multiplex PCR; TCRdb's copy has only in-frame clones and lacks some. The table includes roughly 30,000 clones, about 80% detected once. These data belong to a study of graft-versus-host responses after intestinal transplantation. Study in general: Multivisceral, liver-intestinal, or isolated intestinal grafts went to recipients. All of the recipients had induction that used anti-thymocyte globulin, then tacrolimus and steroids for 2 to 3 years.

Whole-study results and caveats: Peak circulating GvH clone levels tracked with early post-transplant HvG declines. In recipient marrow, GvH clones were found, and some appeared first in ileum or blood.

The sequence was collected from a human donor who received an intestinal transplant. The specimen was unstimulated CD8+ T cells sorted from spleen or lymph node cells, collected before intestinal transplant.

The DNA for the CDR3 is TGTGCCAGCAGCCCCTGGGGTCAGGGGGCCAAAAACATTCAGTACTTC. Its protein product is CASSPWGQGAKNIQYF. The chain has TRBV13 and TRBJ2-4; possibly TRBD1 for D (6 bases). V gave up 5 bases and J gave up 1 base, with 15 bases separating them. The CDR3 has 16 amino acids. CDR1 and CDR2 from the germline V gene are PRHDT and FYEKMQ (reference sequence).